A selection of T cell receptor beta chains follows, all from one sample in a study of Ad26.COV2.S vaccination and SARS-CoV-2 variants. TCRdb's table, derived via immunoSEQ multiplex PCR, lists solely in-frame clones and lacks some. The table has fewer than 400,000 clones, roughly 90% seen once. The sample was peripheral blood, taken in a trial of Ad26.COV2.S vaccine versus placebo. These receptors were taken from a person between 18 and 65 years old who received the Ad26.COV2.S COVID-19 vaccine or a placebo. CDR3s include the opening cysteine and the closing phenylalanine or tryptophan. Each record gives: CDR3 protein, CDR3 DNA, clone size, J gene, D gene, V gene. A D gene is named only where the DNA matches it firmly. Rows give clone size only sometimes, using once, few, many, or a class for an expanded clone.

CDR3aa: CASSKAPDRAEVNETNTGELFF
CDR3nt: TGTGCCAGCAGCAAGGCCCCCGACAGGGCCGAGGTTAACGAGACGAACACCGGGGAGCTGTTTTTT
abundance: .
j_gene: TRBJ2-2
d_gene: .
v_gene: TRBV21-1

CDR3aa: CASSLGQTNYGYTF
CDR3nt: TGTGCCAGCAGCCTGGGACAGACAAACTATGGCTACACCTTC
abundance: .
j_gene: TRBJ1-2
d_gene: TRBD1
v_gene: TRBV7-6

CDR3aa: CASSLESKETQYF
CDR3nt: TGTGCCAGCAGCTTAGAGTCCAAAGAGACCCAGTACTTC
abundance: few
j_gene: TRBJ2-5
d_gene: .
v_gene: TRBV7-9

CDR3aa: CASKYSAEDGGTNTGELFF
CDR3nt: TGTGCCAGCAAATACTCCGCCGAGGACGGAGGCACGAACACCGGGGAGCTGTTTTTT
abundance: many
j_gene: TRBJ2-2
d_gene: .
v_gene: TRBV6-2/TRBV6-3

CDR3aa: CASSLGGLEYNEQFF
CDR3nt: TGTGCCAGCAGCTTGGGTGGACTAGAATACAATGAGCAGTTCTTC
abundance: .
j_gene: TRBJ2-1
d_gene: TRBD2
v_gene: TRBV5-4

CDR3aa: CASSGMGEQYF
CDR3nt: TGTGCCAGCAGCGGCATGGGGGAGCAGTACTTC
abundance: .
j_gene: TRBJ2-7
d_gene: .
v_gene: TRBV7-2

CDR3aa: CASSSSEGIYNSPLHF
CDR3nt: TGTGCCAGCAGCTCCTCCGAGGGGATTTATAATTCACCCCTCCACTTT
abundance: .
j_gene: TRBJ1-6
d_gene: .
v_gene: TRBV11-3

CDR3aa: CASSLGSPSASMQYF
CDR3nt: TGTGCCAGCAGCTTAGGGTCGCCTAGTGCAAGTATGCAGTACTTC
abundance: .
j_gene: TRBJ2-4
d_gene: .
v_gene: TRBV7-2

CDR3aa: CATSDLGIPYEQYF
CDR3nt: TGTGCCACCAGTGATTTGGGTATACCCTACGAGCAGTACTTC
abundance: .
j_gene: TRBJ2-7
d_gene: .
v_gene: TRBV24-1

CDR3aa: CASSPLETGLYNEQFF
CDR3nt: TGTGCCAGCAGCCCCCTTGAGACAGGACTTTACAATGAGCAGTTCTTC
abundance: once
j_gene: TRBJ2-1
d_gene: .
v_gene: TRBV11-3

CDR3aa: CASSLTPGTGFSYNEQFF
CDR3nt: TGTGCCAGCAGCCTCACTCCCGGGACAGGATTTTCCTACAATGAGCAGTTCTTC
abundance: once
j_gene: TRBJ2-1
d_gene: TRBD1
v_gene: TRBV7-9

CDR3aa: CASSLYQGTEAFF
CDR3nt: TGTGCCAGCAGCTTATATCAGGGCACTGAAGCTTTCTTT
abundance: .
j_gene: TRBJ1-1
d_gene: .
v_gene: TRBV7-8

CDR3aa: CASSLESGVVAGELFF
CDR3nt: TGCGCCAGCAGCTTGGAATCGGGGGTGGTAGCCGGGGAGCTGTTTTTT
abundance: .
j_gene: TRBJ2-2
d_gene: .
v_gene: TRBV5-1

CDR3aa: CATSDHGQSYGYTF
CDR3nt: TGTGCCACCAGTGATCACGGACAGAGCTATGGCTACACCTTC
abundance: .
j_gene: TRBJ1-2
d_gene: .
v_gene: TRBV24-1

CDR3aa: CASSPQQALGYTF
CDR3nt: TGTGCCAGCAGCCCACAGCAGGCCCTTGGCTACACCTTC
abundance: .
j_gene: TRBJ1-2
d_gene: .
v_gene: TRBV7-9

CDR3aa: CAWSAQGVNTEAFF
CDR3nt: TGTGCCTGGAGTGCCCAGGGAGTGAACACTGAAGCTTTCTTT
abundance: few
j_gene: TRBJ1-1
d_gene: .
v_gene: TRBV30